The 15 T cell receptor beta chains below come from one sample, sequenced in a study of early T cells in non-severe SARS-CoV-2 infection (dated by TCRdb to the early 2020s). Libraries came from 5' RACE. The data were produced on a NextSeq 500. TCRdb passed the public sequencing reads through fastp at Q25 and MiXCR, retaining productive beta sequences. Merged by CDR3 protein, the rows form single entries marked with the most common genes and DNA. For this sample there are 69,000 or so distinct CDR3 sequences; roughly an eighth appear just once. The top ten clones comprise 5% to 5.5% of the sample. Sequences were obtained from whole blood. The source is an adult who was a healthcare worker with PCR-confirmed SARS-CoV-2 infection or an uninfected control (not recorded which).

This clonotype was recorded a few times. The chain is built from TRBV5-1 and TRBJ2-3; D is tentatively TRBD1 or TRBD2 (6 bases each). Trimming left V 0 bases short and J 5 bases short, with 10 bases between. The CDR3 spans 14 residues. Per the germline V gene, CDR1 is SGHRS and CDR2 is YFSETQ. The CDR3 loop is CASSLEGGEDTQYF. CDR3 in DNA: TGCGCCAGCAGCTTGGAGGGGGGCGAAGATACGCAGTATTTT.

The genes are TRBV6-6 and TRBJ1-3; 7 bases align to TRBD1. From germline, CDR1 is MNHNY and CDR2 SVGAGI (reference sequence). The CDR3 is 16 residues long. V lost 5 bases and J lost 0; bases outside the gene matches: 7. CDR3 nucleotides: TGTGCCAGCAGTACCGGGACAGACAGCTCTGGAAACACCATATATTTT. Translating it yields CASSTGTDSSGNTIYF.

This clonotype showed up many times. The CDR3 loop is CASSSAANTEAFF. DNA for the CDR3: TGTGCCAGCAGTTCCGCAGCAAACACTGAAGCTTTCTTT. The chain combines TRBV12-3 or TRBV12-4 with TRBJ1-1; D not certain. The CDR3 contains 13 residues. Between the trimmed V and J ends, which lost 4 bases and 2 bases, there was a span of 8 bases.

This clonotype came up many times. The chain is built from TRBV18 and TRBJ2-7; tentatively, D is TRBD2 (5 bases). The CDR3 has 14 residues. Trimming shortened V by 3 bases and J by 3 bases, and 12 bases separated the two germline ends. Germline CDR1 reads KGHSH; CDR2 reads LQKENI. Written as DNA, the CDR3 is TGTGCCAGCTCACCTCGGAGGATTCTCTACGAGCAGTACTTC. It specifies CASSPRRILYEQYF.

This clonotype turned up a few times. The chain joins TRBV6-6 to TRBJ2-3; tentatively, D is TRBD1 (6 bases). CDR1 and CDR2 (germline): MNHNY, SVGAGI (reference sequence). V was shortened by 6 bases and J by 0 bases, with 16 bases between the two germline ends. The CDR3 contains 16 residues. The CDR3 loop reads CASRPRTEQSTDTQYF. The CDR3 DNA sequence: TGTGCCAGCAGACCGAGGACAGAGCAGAGCACAGATACGCAGTATTTT.

This clonotype appeared many times. The CDR3 sequence is CASSLVGDRASSVYGYTF. As DNA, the CDR3 is TGCGCCAGCAGCTTGGTGGGGGACAGGGCCTCTTCGGTATATGGCTACACCTTC. The J gene is TRBJ1-2, the V gene TRBV5-1, with 9 bases aligning to TRBD1. This CDR3 has 18 residues. V shed 0 bases, J shed 5 bases, and the junction held 14 bases outside the gene matches. From germline, CDR1 is SGHRS and CDR2 YFSETQ.

This clonotype was picked up many times. This chain connects TRBV3-1 to TRBJ2-7; 11 bases agree with TRBD2. V gave up 4 bases and J gave up 5 bases; unmatched junction bases: 7. CDR3 length equals 15 residues. The germline V gene encodes CDR1 LGHDT and CDR2 YNNKEL (reference sequence). CDR3 protein: CASSLTSGSSNEQYF. CDR3 nucleotide sequence: TGTGCCAGCAGCCTCACTAGCGGGAGTTCCAACGAGCAGTACTTC.

This clonotype was detected only a few times. The chain uses TRBV25-1 and TRBJ2-7; unclear D gene. Trimming removed 4 bases at V and 6 bases at J, with 16 bases between. This CDR3 contains 14 residues. The V gene's germline CDR1 is MGHDK and CDR2 SYGVNS. The CDR3 bases are TGTGCCAGCAGTGCGCTTTGGGCACGAGGCGAGCAGTACTTC. Amino acid sequence: CASSALWARGEQYF.

This clonotype was picked up a small number of times. The chain is built from TRBV21-1 and TRBJ1-1; no check of the table's D call, TRBD1, against the DNA was made. TRBV21-1 is a pseudogene locus. The CDR3 has 14 amino acids. CDR3 protein: CASSKECRGTEAFF. As DNA, the CDR3 is TGTGCCAGCAGCAAAGAATGTAGGGGAACTGAAGCTTTCTTT.

Of note for this clonotype: This may come from a read error, since a much larger clone is one base off. In this CDR3 the conserved last residue, phenylalanine or tryptophan, is missing, so a read error is likely. The J gene is TRBJ2-3, the V gene TRBV27; 15 bases line up with TRBD2. The length of the CDR3 is 17 residues. From germline, CDR1 is MNHEY and CDR2 SMNVEV (reference sequence). Trimming at V came to 6 bases and at J to 0 bases, leaving 4 bases not matched to a gene. CDR3 sequence (DNA): TGTGCCAGCAGCCGGGGGACTAGCGGGGGGAGCACAGATACGCAGTATTAT. The encoded protein is CASSRGTSGGSTDTQYY.

This clonotype was counted at least ten times. V usage is TRBV19 and J usage is TRBJ1-2; no clear D gene. Germline values: CDR1 LNHDA, CDR2 SQIVND (reference sequence). The CDR3 is 12 residues long. The V gene lost 5 bases and the J gene lost 4 bases, with 8 bases spanning the gap. The CDR3 is CASSPGVYGYTF. The CDR3 DNA reads as TGTGCCAGTAGTCCCGGGGTCTATGGCTACACCTTC. Supplemented by reference TRBV19 and TRBJ1-2, the full variable domain reads DGGITQSPKYLFRKEGQNVTLSCEQNLNHDAMYWYRQDPGQGLRLIYYSQIVNDFQKGDIAEGYSVSREKKESFPLTVTSAQKNPTAFYLCASSPGVYGYTFGSGTRLTVV.

This clonotype came up many times. The gene calls are TRBV7-6 and TRBJ1-2; tentatively, D is TRBD1 (6 bases). Germline V gene data show CDR1 as SGHVS and CDR2 as FNYEAQ. V dropped 5 bases and J dropped 4 bases, with 14 bases sitting between them. The CDR3 consists of 14 residues. CDR3 DNA: TGTGCCAGCAGCCGCGAGAGGGGGGCCTATGGCTACACCTTC. Its translation: CASSRERGAYGYTF. Supplemented by reference TRBV7-6 and TRBJ1-2, the full variable domain reads GAGVSQSPRYKVTKRGQDVALRCDPISGHVSLYWYRQALGQGPEFLTYFNYEAQQDKSGLPNDRFSAERPEGSISTLTIQRTEQRDSAMYRCASSRERGAYGYTFGSGTRLTVV.

This clonotype was observed a handful of times. The V and J genes are TRBV24-1 and TRBJ1-2; D may be TRBD1 (5 bases). The CDR3 loop spans 13 amino acids. Germline V lookup: CDR1 KGHDR, CDR2 SFDVKD. Deletions cut 3 bases from V and 6 bases from J, with 10 bases between. Here the CDR3 DNA reads TGTGCCACCAGTGATGAACTGGGGCATGGCTACACCTTC. It yields the protein CATSDELGHGYTF.

This clonotype was counted ten times or more. CDR3 in DNA: TGCAGTGTTAGTCGAGGTGCGGGAAGCGATGAGCAGTTCTTC. Its protein product is CSVSRGAGSDEQFF. This chain links TRBV20-1 with TRBJ2-1, with a tentative D call TRBD2 (6 bases). With 7 bases removed from V and 8 bases from J, the gap between germline ends came to 21 bases. The CDR3 extends over 14 amino acids. Per the germline V gene, CDR1 is DFQATT and CDR2 is SNEGSKA (reference sequence).

This clonotype was counted ten times or more. The chain is built from TRBV18 and TRBJ1-5, with D perhaps matching TRBD1 (6 bases). There are 13 residues in the CDR3. Trimming shortened V by 6 bases and J by 7 bases, and 13 bases separated the two germline ends. CDR1 KGHSH and CDR2 LQKENI come from the germline V gene. CDR3 loop: CASSSGADQPQHF. Written as DNA, the CDR3 is TGTGCCAGCTCCTCAGGGGCGGACCAGCCCCAGCATTTT.